Listed here are 10 T cell receptor beta chains from one sample, sequenced in a study of blood T cell repertoires in COVID-19 (TCRdb year 2020). Library generation was performed with the immunoSEQ multiplex PCR assay. In TCRdb, the immuneACCESS table is reduced to in-frame sequences with V and J assigned. These tables do not hold every clone; where another copy was compared, an unresolved V gene accounts for under half, and the others remain unexplained. The sample profile shows 310,000 or so clones; approximately 93% of them were found once. The top ten clonotypes cover 2.2% of the sample. The sequenced sample consisted of peripheral blood. Source of these receptors: a young woman with COVID-19, enrolled during active disease.

With regard to this clone: The junction does not match germline at one end; this may be a read error. The genes are TRBV28 and TRBJ1-1, with D hard to call. CDR1 is MDHEN and CDR2 is SYDVKM in the germline V gene. The CDR3 runs 12 residues. The CDR3 reads CASSPANPEAFF. CDR3 coding DNA: TGTGCCAGCAGCCCCGCGAACCCTGAAGCTTTCTTT.

V is TRBV6-1 and J is TRBJ2-5; D is perhaps TRBD1 (6 bases). The CDR3 extends over 14 amino acids. V was trimmed by 3 bases and J by 3 bases, leaving 11 bases between them. Germline CDR1 MNHNS, CDR2 SASEGT. The CDR3 spells CASSDIRTEETQYF. CDR3 bases: TGTGCCAGCAGTGACATTAGGACAGAAGAGACCCAGTACTTC.

The J gene is TRBJ1-2, the V gene TRBV28; 8 bases map to TRBD1. Germline CDR1 is MDHEN and CDR2 is SYDVKM. V was clipped by 4 bases and J by 2 bases; unmatched bases: 3. The CDR3 has 14 residues. The CDR3 sequence is CASSWDRRNYGYTF. The CDR3 region has the DNA TGTGCCAGCAGTTGGGACAGGAGGAACTATGGCTACACCTTC.

Remarks on this clone: The identical CDR3 is also encoded by other nucleotide sequences in the sample. The chain joins TRBV6-1 to TRBJ1-2, with 9 nucleotides matching TRBD1. Germline V lookup: CDR1 MNHNS, CDR2 SASEGT. V shed 3 bases, J shed 5 bases, and the junction held 4 bases outside the gene matches. This CDR3 region has 14 residues. The CDR3 reads CASSDGQGLYGYTF. In DNA form, the CDR3 reads TGTGCCAGCAGTGATGGACAGGGGCTTTATGGCTACACCTTC.

Only one count was recorded for this clone. This chain links TRBV19 with TRBJ1-1; 8 bases line up with TRBD1. The CDR3 sequence is 15 residues long. Germline-derived CDR1 and CDR2 are LNHDA and SQIVND (reference sequence). V lost 8 bases and J lost 1; bases outside the gene matches: 9. CDR3 sequence (DNA): TGTGCCAGTTTTAATCCAGGGGGCTCGAACACTGAAGCTTTCTTT. As protein: CASFNPGGSNTEAFF.

The chain links TRBV19 to TRBJ1-6; 7 bases align to TRBD1. This CDR3 region has 17 residues. V lost 6 bases and J lost 4; bases outside the gene matches: 12. The V gene's germline CDR1 is LNHDA and CDR2 SQIVND (reference sequence). CDR3 sequence reads: CASRLRDSNLYNSPLHF. The CDR3 DNA sequence: TGTGCCAGTAGGCTCCGGGACAGCAATCTTTATAATTCACCCCTCCACTTT.

The chain recombines TRBV10-1 with TRBJ2-3, with 11 positions matching TRBD2. J lost 2 bases, V lost 5 bases, and 6 bases had no gene match. The CDR3 runs to 16 residues. Germline V gives CDR1 WNHNN, CDR2 SYGVQD (reference sequence). The CDR3 DNA follows: TGCGCCAGCAGTTATACTAGCGGGAGTCCCACAGATACGCAGTATTTT. Its protein is CASSYTSGSPTDTQYF.

The sample holds many counts of this clone. This sequence joins TRBV2 and TRBJ1-5, with TRBD1 as a possible D gene (5 bases). This CDR3 region has 15 residues. Germline V gene lookup returns CDR1 SNHLY and CDR2 FYNNEI. The germline V and J ends were trimmed by 2 bases and 0 bases, with 8 bases remaining between them. The CDR3 reads CASSERGISNQPQHF. The CDR3 DNA sequence: TGTGCCAGCAGTGAACGGGGGATTAGCAATCAGCCCCAGCATTTT.

This sequence joins TRBV19 and TRBJ1-2, with 9 bases lining up with TRBD1. The V and J ends lost 7 bases and 2 bases, in that order; junction bases with no gene match: 8. CDR3 size: 15 residues. Per germline, CDR1 LNHDA and CDR2 SQIVND (reference sequence). The CDR3 nucleotides read TGTGCCAGTACGTGGGGAACAGGGGGCAACTATGGCTACACCTTC. Translated: CASTWGTGGNYGYTF.

This sequence joins TRBV24-1 and TRBJ2-3; 7 bases line up with TRBD2. CDR3 length: 18 amino acids. Trimming cost V 5 bases and J 2 bases; bases outside gene matches: 15. From germline, CDR1 is KGHDR and CDR2 SFDVKD. The chain's CDR3 is CATSAHEPGLRYTDTQYF. The CDR3 bases are TGTGCCACCAGTGCCCATGAACCGGGACTACGATACACAGATACGCAGTATTTT.